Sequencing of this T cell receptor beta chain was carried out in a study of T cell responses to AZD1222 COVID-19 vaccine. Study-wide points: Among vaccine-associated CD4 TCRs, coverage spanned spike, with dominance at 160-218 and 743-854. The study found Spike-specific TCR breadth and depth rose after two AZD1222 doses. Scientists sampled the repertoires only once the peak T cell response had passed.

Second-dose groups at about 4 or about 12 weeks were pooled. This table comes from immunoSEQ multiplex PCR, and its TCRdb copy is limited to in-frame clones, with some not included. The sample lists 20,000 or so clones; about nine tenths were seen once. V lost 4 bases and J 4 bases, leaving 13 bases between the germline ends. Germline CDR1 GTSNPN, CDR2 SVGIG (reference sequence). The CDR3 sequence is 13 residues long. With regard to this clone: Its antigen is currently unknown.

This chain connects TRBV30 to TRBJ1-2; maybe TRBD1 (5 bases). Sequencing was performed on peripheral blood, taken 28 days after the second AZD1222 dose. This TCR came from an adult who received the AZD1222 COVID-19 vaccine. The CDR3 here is CAWTGTRGYGYTF. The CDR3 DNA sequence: TGTGCCTGGACCGGGACGAGGGGCTATGGCTACACCTTC.